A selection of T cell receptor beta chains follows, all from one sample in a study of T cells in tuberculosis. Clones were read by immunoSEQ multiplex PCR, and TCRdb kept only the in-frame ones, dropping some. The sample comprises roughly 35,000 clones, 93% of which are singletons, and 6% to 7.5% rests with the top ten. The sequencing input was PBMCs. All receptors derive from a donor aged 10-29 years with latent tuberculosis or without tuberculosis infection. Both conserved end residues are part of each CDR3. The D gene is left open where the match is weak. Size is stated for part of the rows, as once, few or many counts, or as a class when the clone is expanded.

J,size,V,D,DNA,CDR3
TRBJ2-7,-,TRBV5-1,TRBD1,TGCGCCAGCAGCTCCCGCGGGACAGGGGGGCCCAGCTCCTACGAGCAGTACTTC,CASSSRGTGGPSSYEQYF
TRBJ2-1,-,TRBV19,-,TGTGCCAGTAGTCTATACAATGAGCAGTTCTTC,CASSLYNEQFF
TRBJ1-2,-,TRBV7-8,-,TGTGCCAGCAGCTTAGCCAGGGCAAATGGCTACACCTTC,CASSLARANGYTF
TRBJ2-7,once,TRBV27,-,TGTGCCAGCAGTTCCCAGGGTAGGACCTACGAGCAGTACTTC,CASSSQGRTYEQYF
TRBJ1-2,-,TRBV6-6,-,TGTGCCAGCAGTCCAGTTAACTATGGCTACACCTTC,CASSPVNYGYTF
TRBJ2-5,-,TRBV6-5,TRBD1,TGTGCCAGCAGTTATGACAGGGGGCCAGAGACCCAGTACTTC,CASSYDRGPETQYF
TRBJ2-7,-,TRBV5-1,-,TGCGCCAGCAGCTTGGTAGGAGGCGAGCAGTACTTC,CASSLVGGEQYF
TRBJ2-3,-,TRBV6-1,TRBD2,TGTGCCAGCAGTGCTAAGCTAGCGGGGGTAGGAGATACGCAGTATTTT,CASSAKLAGVGDTQYF
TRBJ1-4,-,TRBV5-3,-,TGTGCCAGAAGCTTGTCGATTTGGCTCTGGAATGAAAAACTGTTTTTT,CARSLSIWLWNEKLFF
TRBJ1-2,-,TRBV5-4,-,TGTGCCAGCAGCTTATGGGGCGTGATGGGCTACACCTTC,CASSLWGVMGYTF
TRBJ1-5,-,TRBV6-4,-,TGTGCCAGCAGTGCCCCACTCGGGTTAGGAAACTGTAGCAATCAGCCCCAGCATTTT,CASSAPLGLGNCSNQPQHF
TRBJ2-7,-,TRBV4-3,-,TGCGCCAGCAGCCAAGATCAAGGGTTCGGGGGACTCGAGCAGTACTTC,CASSQDQGFGGLEQYF
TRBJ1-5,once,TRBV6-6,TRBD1,TGTGCCAGCAGGCCGACAGGGCCTAGCAATCAGCCCCAGCATTTT,CASRPTGPSNQPQHF
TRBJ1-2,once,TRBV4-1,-,TGCGCCAGCAGCCAAGTCAGTGACTATGGCTACACCTTC,CASSQVSDYGYTF
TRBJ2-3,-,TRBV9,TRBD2,TGTGCCAGCAGCGAAGGGACTAGATACACAGATACGCAGTATTTT,CASSEGTRYTDTQYF
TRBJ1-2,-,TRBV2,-,TGTGCCAGCAGTGAAGCGCAGGGCTATGGCTACACCTTC,CASSEAQGYGYTF
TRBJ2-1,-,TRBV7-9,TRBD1,TGTGCCAGCAGCACGGGACAGGGATCCTACAATGAGCAGTTCTTC,CASSTGQGSYNEQFF
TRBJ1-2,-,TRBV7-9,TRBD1,TGTGCCAGCAGCTTGTATGACAGGGGTTTCTATGGCTACACCTTC,CASSLYDRGFYGYTF
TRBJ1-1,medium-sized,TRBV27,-,TGTGCCAGCCGCGACATTTTGAACACTGAAGCTTTCTTT,CASRDILNTEAFF
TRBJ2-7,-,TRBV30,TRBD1,TGTGCCTGGAGACCCCGGACAGGGGATGCCTACGAGCAGTACTTC,CAWRPRTGDAYEQYF
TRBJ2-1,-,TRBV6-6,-,TGTGCCAGCAGCCTCGGAAGGGTGGGGGCAGCGAATGAGCAGTTCTTC,CASSLGRVGAANEQFF
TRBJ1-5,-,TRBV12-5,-,TGTGCTAGTGGTTTGGTAGGTAGGGGCGCGGGCAATCAGCCCCAGCATTTT,CASGLVGRGAGNQPQHF
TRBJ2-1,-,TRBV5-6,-,TGTGCCAGCAGCAAAATCCGAGGGAACTACAATGAGCAGTTCTTC,CASSKIRGNYNEQFF
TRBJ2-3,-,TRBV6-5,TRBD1,TGTGCCAGCAGTTACTCGATGGGACAGCTCACAGATACGCAGTATTTT,CASSYSMGQLTDTQYF
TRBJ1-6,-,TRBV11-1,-,TGTGCCAGCAGCTTATCGGGGAAAGGTTCACCCCTCCACTTT,CASSLSGKGSPLHF
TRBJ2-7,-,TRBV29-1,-,TGCAGCGTTGCCCTGTCCTACGAGCAGTACTTC,CSVALSYEQYF